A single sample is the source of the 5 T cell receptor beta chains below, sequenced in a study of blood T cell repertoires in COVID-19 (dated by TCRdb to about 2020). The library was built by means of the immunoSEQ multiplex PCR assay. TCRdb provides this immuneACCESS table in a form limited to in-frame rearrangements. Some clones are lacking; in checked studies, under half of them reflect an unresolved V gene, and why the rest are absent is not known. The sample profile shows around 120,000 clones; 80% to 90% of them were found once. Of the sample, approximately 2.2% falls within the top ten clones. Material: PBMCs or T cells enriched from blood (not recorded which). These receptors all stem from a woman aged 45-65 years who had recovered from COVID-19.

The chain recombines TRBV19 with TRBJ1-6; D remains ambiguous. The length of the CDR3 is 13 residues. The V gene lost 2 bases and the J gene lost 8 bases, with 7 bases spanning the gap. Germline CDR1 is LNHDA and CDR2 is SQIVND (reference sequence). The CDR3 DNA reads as TGTGCCAGTAGTATACGGTCGGATTCACCCCTCCACTTT. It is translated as CASSIRSDSPLHF.

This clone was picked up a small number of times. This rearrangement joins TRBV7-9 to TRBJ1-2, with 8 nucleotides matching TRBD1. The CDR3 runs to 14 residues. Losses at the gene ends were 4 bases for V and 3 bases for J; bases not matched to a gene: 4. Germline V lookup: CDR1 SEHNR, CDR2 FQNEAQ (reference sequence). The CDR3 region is CASSSQGDYYGYTF. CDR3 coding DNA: TGTGCCAGCAGCTCACAGGGGGACTACTATGGCTACACCTTC.

The DNA of the CDR3 is TGTGCCAGCAGTGAAGGGGGGCTGGGACAGGGACCAGATACGCAGTATTTT. It translates to CASSEGGLGQGPDTQYF. This sequence joins TRBV6-1 and TRBJ2-3, with 9 bases fitting TRBD1. V dropped 1 base and J dropped 4; count of bases not matched to a gene: 9. The CDR3 is 17 residues long. The V gene's germline CDR1 is MNHNS and CDR2 SASEGT.

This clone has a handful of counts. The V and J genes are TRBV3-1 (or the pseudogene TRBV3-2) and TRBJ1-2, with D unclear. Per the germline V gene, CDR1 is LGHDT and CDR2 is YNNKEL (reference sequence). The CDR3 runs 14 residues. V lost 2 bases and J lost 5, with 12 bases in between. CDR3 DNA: TGTGCCAGCAGCCAATCGGGAAGAGATTATGGCTACACCTTC. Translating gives CASSQSGRDYGYTF.

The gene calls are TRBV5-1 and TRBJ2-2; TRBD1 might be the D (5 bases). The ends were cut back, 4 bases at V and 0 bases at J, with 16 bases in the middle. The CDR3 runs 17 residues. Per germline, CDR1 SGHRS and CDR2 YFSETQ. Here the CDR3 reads CASSPVAGPTNTGELFF. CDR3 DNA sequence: TGCGCCAGCAGCCCCGTGGCAGGGCCTACGAACACCGGGGAGCTGTTTTTT. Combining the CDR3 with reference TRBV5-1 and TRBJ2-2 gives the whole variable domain KAGVTQTPRYLIKTRGQQVTLSCSPISGHRSVSWYQQTPGQGLQFLFEYFSETQRNKGNFPGRFSGRQFSNSRSEMNVSTLELGDSALYLCASSPVAGPTNTGELFFGEGSRLTVL.